What follows describes a single T cell receptor (beta chain). These data originate in a study of blood T cell repertoires in COVID-19. Overall study: In each case, the material was cDNA or gDNA derived from T cells, B-cell-depleted T cells, or PBMCs.

Repertoires were generated with immunoSEQ multiplex PCR, while TCRdb's copy carries only in-frame clones and drops some. In the table there are about 380,000 clones, more than 75% of which are singletons. With 4 bases removed from V and 8 bases from J, the gap between germline ends came to 6 bases. The CDR3 has 12 residues. Germline-derived CDR1 and CDR2 are SNHLY and FYNNEI. The origin of this receptor is a man aged 30 to 39 who had recovered from COVID-19. The chain links TRBV2 to TRBJ1-6, with a possible D match to TRBD1 (6 bases). The specimen was PBMCs or T cells enriched from blood (not recorded which). The CDR3 DNA is TGTGCCAGCAGTGGGACAGATTCACCCCTCCACTTT. Translation: CASSGTDSPLHF.